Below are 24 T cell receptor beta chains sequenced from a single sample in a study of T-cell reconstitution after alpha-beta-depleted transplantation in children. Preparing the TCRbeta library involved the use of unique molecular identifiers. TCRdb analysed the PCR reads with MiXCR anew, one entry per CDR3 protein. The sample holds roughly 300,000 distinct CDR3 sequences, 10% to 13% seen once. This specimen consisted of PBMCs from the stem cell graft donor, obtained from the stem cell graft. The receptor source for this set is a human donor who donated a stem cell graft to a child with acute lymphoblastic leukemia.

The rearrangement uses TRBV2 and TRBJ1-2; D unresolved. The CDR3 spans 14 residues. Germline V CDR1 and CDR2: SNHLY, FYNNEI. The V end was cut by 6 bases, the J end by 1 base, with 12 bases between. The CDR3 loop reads CASRGFAVNYGYTF. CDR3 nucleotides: TGTGCCAGCAGGGGCTTCGCAGTTAACTATGGCTACACCTTC.

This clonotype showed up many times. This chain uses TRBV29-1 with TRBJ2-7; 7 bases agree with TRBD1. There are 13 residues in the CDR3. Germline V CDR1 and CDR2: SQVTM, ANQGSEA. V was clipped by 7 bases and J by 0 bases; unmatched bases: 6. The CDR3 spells CSAGSGGSYEQYF. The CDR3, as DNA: TGCAGCGCCGGCTCAGGGGGCTCCTACGAGCAGTACTTC.

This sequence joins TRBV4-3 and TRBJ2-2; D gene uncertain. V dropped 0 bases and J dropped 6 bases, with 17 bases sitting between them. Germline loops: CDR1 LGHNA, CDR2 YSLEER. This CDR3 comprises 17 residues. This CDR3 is CASSQDRNLGWAGELFF. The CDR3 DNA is TGCGCCAGCAGCCAAGATCGGAACCTGGGGTGGGCCGGGGAGCTGTTTTTT.

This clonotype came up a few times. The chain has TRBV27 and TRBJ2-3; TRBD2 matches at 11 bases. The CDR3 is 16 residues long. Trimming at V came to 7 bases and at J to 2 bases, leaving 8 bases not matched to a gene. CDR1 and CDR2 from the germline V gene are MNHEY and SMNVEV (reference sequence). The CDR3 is CASTSRLAGSTDTQYF. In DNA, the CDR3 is TGTGCCAGCACTTCGAGACTAGCGGGATCCACAGATACGCAGTATTTT.

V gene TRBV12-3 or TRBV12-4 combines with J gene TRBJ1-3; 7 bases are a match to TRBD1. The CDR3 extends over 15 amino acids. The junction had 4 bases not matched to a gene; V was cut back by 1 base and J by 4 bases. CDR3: CASSLEQGRGNTIYF. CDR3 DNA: TGTGCCAGCAGTTTAGAACAGGGGCGCGGAAACACCATATATTTT.

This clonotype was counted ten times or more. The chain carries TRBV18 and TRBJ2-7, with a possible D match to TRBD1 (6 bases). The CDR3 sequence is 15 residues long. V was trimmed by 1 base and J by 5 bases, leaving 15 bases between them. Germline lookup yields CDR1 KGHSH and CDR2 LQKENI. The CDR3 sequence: CASSPRPGEGNEQYF. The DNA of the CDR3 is TGTGCCAGCTCACCACGCCCAGGGGAAGGGAACGAGCAGTACTTC.

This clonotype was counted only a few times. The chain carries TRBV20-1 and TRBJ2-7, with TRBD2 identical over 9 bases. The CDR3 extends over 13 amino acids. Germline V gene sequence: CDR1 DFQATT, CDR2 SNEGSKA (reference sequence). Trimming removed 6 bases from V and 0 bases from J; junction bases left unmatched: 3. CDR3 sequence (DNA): TGCAGTGCCCAAGCGGGAGGCTCCTACGAGCAGTACTTC. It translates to CSAQAGGSYEQYF.

CDR3 amino acids: CASSLGAGQETQYF. The CDR3 coding sequence is TGTGCCAGCAGCTTGGGGGCGGGTCAGGAGACCCAGTACTTC. This chain joins TRBV5-6 and TRBJ2-5; a possible D gene is TRBD2 (5 bases). Looked up from germline, CDR1 is SGHDT and CDR2 is YYEEEE. There are 14 residues in the CDR3. V was clipped by 0 bases and J by 5 bases, with 11 bases between them.

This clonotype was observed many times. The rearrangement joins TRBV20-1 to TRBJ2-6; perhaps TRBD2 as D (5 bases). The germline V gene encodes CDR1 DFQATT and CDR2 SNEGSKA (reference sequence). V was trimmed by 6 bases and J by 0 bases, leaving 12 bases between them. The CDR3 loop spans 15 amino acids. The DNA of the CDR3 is TGCAGTGCATCCCCCGGGGTCTCTGGGGCCAACGTCCTGACTTTC. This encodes CSASPGVSGANVLTF.

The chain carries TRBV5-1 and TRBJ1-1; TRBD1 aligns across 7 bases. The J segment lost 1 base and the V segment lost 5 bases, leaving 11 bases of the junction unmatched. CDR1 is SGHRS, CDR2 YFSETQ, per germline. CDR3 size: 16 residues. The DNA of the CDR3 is TGCGCCAGCAGACAGGAACAGGGGCTCGGGAACACTGAAGCTTTCTTT. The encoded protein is CASRQEQGLGNTEAFF.

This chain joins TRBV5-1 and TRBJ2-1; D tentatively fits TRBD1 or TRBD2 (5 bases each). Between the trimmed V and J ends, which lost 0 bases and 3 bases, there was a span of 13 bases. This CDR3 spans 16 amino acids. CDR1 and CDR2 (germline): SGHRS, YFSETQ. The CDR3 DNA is TGCGCCAGCAGCTTGGAGGGGCGGGTGAGCTACAATGAGCAGTTCTTC. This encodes CASSLEGRVSYNEQFF.

This chain's CDR3 is CSAQGGEQFF. In nucleotides, the CDR3 is TGCAGCGCACAGGGAGGTGAGCAGTTCTTC. V and J are TRBV20-1 and TRBJ2-1; TRBD1 or TRBD2 may be the D gene (6 bases each). From germline, CDR1 is DFQATT and CDR2 SNEGSKA (reference sequence). The CDR3 consists of 10 residues.

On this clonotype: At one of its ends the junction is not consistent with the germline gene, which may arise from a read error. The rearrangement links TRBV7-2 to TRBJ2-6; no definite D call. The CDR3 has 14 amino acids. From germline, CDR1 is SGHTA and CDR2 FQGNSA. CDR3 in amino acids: CASQISSLANGLTF. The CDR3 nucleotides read TGTGCCAGCCAAATTTCTAGTTTGGCCAACGGCCTGACTTTC.

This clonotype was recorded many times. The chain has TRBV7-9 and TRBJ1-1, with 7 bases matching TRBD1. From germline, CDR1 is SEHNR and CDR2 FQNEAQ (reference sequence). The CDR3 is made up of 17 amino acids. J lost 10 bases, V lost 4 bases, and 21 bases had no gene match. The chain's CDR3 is CASSSQGGRGRSLGAFF. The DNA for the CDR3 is TGTGCCAGCAGCTCCCAGGGGGGTAGGGGGCGGTCTCTCGGAGCTTTCTTT.

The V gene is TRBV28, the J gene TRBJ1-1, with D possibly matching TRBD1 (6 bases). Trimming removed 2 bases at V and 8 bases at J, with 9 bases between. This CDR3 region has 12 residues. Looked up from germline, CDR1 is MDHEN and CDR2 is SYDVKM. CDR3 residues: CASSLRGPEAFF. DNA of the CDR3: TGTGCCAGCAGTTTACGGGGGCCGGAAGCTTTCTTT.

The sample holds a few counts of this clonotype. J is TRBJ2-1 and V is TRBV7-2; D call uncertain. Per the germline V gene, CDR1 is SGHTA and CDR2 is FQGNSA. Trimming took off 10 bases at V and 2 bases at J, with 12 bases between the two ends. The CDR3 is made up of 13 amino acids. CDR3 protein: CATEEWPYNEQFF. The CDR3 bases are TGTGCCACCGAGGAGTGGCCCTACAATGAGCAGTTCTTC.

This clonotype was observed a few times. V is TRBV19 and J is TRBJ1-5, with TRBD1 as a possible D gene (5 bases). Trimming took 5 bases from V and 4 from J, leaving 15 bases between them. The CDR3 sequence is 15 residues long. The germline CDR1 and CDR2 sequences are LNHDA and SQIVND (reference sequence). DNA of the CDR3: TGTGCCAGTAGTGAACAGGCTCGGGGGAATCAGCCCCAGCATTTT. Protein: CASSEQARGNQPQHF.

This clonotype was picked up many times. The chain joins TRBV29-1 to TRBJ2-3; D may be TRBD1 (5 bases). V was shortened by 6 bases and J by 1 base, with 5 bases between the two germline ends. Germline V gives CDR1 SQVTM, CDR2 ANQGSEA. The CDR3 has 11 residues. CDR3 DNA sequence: TGCAGCGTCAGGGGCACAGATACGCAGTATTTT. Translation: CSVRGTDTQYF.

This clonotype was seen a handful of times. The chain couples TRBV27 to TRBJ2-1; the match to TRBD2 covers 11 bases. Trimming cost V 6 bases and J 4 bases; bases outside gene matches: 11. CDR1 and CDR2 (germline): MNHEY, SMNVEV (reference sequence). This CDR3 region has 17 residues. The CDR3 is CASRHTAGLAEYNEQFF. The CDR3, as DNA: TGTGCCAGCAGACATACCGCGGGACTAGCGGAATACAATGAGCAGTTCTTC.

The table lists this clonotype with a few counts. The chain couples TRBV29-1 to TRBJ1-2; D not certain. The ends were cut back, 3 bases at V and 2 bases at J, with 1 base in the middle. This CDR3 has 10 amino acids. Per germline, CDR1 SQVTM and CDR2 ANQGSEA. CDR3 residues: CSVDNYGYTF. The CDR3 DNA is TGCAGCGTTGACAACTATGGCTACACCTTC.

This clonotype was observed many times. In DNA, the CDR3 is TGTGCCAGCCTCCGGGACGGCACAGATACGCAGTATTTT. It encodes CASLRDGTDTQYF. The J gene is TRBJ2-3, the V gene TRBV28; D is perhaps TRBD1 or TRBD2 (5 bases each). The germline V and J ends were trimmed by 8 bases and 1 base, with 10 bases remaining between them. The CDR3 consists of 13 residues. Germline V gene sequence: CDR1 MDHEN, CDR2 SYDVKM.

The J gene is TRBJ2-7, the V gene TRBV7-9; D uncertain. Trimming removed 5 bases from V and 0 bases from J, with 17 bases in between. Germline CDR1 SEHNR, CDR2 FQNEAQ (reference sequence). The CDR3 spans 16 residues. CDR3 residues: CASSPQRQLSSYEQYF. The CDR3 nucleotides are TGTGCCAGCAGCCCCCAACGTCAGTTAAGCTCCTACGAGCAGTACTTC.

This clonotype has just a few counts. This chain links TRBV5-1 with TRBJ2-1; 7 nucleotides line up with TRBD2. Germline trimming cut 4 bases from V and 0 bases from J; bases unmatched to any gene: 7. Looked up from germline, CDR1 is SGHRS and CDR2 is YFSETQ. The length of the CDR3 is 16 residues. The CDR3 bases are TGCGCCAGCAGCGATACTAGCGTCAGCTCCTACAATGAGCAGTTCTTC. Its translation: CASSDTSVSSYNEQFF.

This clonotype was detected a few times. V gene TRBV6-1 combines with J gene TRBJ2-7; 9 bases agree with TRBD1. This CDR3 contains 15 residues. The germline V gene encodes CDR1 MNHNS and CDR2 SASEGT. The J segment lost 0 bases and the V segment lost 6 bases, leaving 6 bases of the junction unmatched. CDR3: CASRTGGTGSYEQYF. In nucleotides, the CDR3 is TGTGCCAGCAGGACAGGGGGGACCGGCTCCTACGAGCAGTACTTC.